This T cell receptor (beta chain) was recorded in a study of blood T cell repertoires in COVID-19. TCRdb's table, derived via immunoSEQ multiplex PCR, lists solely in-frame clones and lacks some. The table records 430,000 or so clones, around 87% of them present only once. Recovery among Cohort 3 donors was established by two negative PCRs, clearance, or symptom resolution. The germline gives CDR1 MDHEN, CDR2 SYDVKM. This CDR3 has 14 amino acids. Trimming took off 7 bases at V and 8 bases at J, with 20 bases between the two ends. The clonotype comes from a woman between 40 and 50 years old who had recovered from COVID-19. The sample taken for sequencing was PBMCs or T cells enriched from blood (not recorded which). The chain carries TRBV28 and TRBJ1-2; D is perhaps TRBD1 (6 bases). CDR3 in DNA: TGTGCCAGCACCGAGAGGGGGGGCAGCGAGGGCTACACCTTC. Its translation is CASTERGGSEGYTF.